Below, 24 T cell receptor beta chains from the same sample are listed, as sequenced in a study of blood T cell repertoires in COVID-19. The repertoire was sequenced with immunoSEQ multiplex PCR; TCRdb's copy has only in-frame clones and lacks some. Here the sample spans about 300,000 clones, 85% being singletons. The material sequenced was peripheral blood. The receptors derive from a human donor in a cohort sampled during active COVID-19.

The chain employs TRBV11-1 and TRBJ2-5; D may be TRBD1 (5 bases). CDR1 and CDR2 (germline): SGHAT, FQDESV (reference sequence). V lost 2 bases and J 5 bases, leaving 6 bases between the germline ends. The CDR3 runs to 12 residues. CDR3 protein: CASSLRGETQYF. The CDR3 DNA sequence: TGTGCCAGCAGCTTAAGGGGCGAGACCCAGTACTTC.

This CDR3 reads CASSQDTGSGYEQYF. The CDR3 coding sequence is TGCGCCAGCAGCCAAGATACTGGTAGCGGCTACGAGCAGTACTTC. The rearrangement links TRBV4-3 to TRBJ2-7; D possibly corresponds to TRBD2 (6 bases). The CDR3 is 15 amino acids. CDR1 is LGHNA and CDR2 is YSLEER in the germline V gene. V lost 0 bases to trimming and J lost 3 bases, with 12 bases between them.

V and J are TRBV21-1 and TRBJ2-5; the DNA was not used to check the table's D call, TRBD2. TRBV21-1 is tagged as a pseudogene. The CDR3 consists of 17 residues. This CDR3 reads CASSKGPLIASQETQYF. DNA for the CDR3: TGTGCCAGCAGCAAAGGACCCCTAATAGCCTCCCAAGAGACCCAGTACTTC.

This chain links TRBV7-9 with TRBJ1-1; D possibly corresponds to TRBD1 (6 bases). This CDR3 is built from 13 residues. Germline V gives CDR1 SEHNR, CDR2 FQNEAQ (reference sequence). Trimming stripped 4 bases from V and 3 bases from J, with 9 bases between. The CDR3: CASSSRQDTEAFF. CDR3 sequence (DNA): TGTGCCAGCAGCTCCAGACAGGACACTGAAGCTTTCTTT.

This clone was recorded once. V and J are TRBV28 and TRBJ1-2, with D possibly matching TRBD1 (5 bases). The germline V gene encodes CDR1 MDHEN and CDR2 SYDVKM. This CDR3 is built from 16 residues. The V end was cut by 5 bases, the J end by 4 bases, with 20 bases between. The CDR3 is CASSPQVSSRIYGYTF. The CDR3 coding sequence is TGTGCCAGCAGTCCACAGGTGTCAAGCCGAATCTATGGCTACACCTTC.

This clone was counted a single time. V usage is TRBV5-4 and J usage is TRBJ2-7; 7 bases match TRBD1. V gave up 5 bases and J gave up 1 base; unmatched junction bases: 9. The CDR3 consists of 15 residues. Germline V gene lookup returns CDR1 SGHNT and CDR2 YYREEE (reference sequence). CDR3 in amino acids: CASRTTGAQSYEQYF. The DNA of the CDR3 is TGTGCCAGCAGGACAACAGGGGCTCAATCCTACGAGCAGTACTTC.

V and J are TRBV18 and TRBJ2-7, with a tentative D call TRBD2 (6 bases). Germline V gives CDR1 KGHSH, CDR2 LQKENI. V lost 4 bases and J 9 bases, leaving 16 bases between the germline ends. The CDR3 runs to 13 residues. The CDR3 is CASSLGGISSQYF. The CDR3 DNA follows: TGTGCCAGCTCACTAGGCGGGATTAGTTCGCAGTACTTC.

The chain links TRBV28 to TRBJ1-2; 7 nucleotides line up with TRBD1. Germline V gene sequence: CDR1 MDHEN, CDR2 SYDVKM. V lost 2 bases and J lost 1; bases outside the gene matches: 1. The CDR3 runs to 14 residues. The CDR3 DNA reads TGTGCCAGCAGTTTAGCAGGGGGTAACTATGGCTACACCTTC. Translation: CASSLAGGNYGYTF.

The CDR3 reads CASSQDSYAGVGNTIYF. For the CDR3, the DNA is TGTGCCAGCAGCCAAGACTCATACGCGGGGGTTGGAAACACCATATATTTT. The chain has TRBV14 and TRBJ1-3; a possible D gene is TRBD1 (5 bases). V lost 0 bases to trimming and J lost 3 bases, with 15 bases between them. The CDR3 contains 17 residues. From germline, CDR1 is SGHDN and CDR2 FVKESK.

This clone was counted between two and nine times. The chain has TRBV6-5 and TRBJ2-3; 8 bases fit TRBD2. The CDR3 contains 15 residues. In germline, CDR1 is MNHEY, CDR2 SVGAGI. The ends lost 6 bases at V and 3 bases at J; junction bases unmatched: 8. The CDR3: CASSPTGLGTDTQYF. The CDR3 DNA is TGTGCCAGCAGCCCAACGGGACTAGGGACAGATACGCAGTATTTT.

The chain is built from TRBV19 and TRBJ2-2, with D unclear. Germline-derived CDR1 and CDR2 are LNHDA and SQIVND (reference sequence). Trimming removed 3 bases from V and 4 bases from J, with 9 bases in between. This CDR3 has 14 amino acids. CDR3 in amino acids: CASSITVTTGELFF. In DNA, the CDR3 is TGTGCCAGTAGTATTACAGTTACCACCGGGGAGCTGTTTTTT. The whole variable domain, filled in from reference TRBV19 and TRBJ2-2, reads DGGITQSPKYLFRKEGQNVTLSCEQNLNHDAMYWYRQDPGQGLRLIYYSQIVNDFQKGDIAEGYSVSREKKESFPLTVTSAQKNPTAFYLCASSITVTTGELFFGEGSRLTVL.

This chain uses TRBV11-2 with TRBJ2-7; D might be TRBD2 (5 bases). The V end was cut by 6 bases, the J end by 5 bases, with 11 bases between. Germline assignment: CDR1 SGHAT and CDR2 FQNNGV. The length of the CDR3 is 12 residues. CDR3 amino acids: CASSFGIDEQYF. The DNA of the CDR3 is TGTGCCAGCAGTTTCGGGATCGACGAGCAGTACTTC.

DNA for the CDR3: TGTGCCAGCAACGCAGGACAGCCAAATGAAAAACTGTTTTTT. Its translation: CASNAGQPNEKLFF. The chain joins TRBV9 to TRBJ1-4, with D tentatively TRBD1 (6 bases). The germline gives CDR1 SGDLS, CDR2 YYNGEE. The CDR3 totals 14 residues. V lost 6 bases and J lost 5, with 14 bases in between.

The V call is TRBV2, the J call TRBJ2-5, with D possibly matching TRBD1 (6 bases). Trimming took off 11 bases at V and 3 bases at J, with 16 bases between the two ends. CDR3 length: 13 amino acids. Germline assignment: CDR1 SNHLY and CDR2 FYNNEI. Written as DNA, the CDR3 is TGTGCCGGCCACCGGGACACGGAAGAGACCCAGTACTTC. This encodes CAGHRDTEETQYF.

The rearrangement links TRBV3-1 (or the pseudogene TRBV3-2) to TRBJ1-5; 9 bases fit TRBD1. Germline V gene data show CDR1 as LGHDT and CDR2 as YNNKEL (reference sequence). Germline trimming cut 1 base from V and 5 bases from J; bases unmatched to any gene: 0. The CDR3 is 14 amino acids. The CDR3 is CASSQGQGDQPQHF. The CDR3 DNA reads TGTGCCAGCAGCCAAGGACAGGGGGATCAGCCCCAGCATTTT.

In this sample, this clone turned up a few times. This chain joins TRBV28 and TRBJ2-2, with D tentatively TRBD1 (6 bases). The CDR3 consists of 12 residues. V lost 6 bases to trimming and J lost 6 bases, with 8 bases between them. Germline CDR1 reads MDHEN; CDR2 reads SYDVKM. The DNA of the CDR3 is TGTGCCAGCAGATCAGGGGCCGGGGAGCTGTTTTTT. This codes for CASRSGAGELFF.

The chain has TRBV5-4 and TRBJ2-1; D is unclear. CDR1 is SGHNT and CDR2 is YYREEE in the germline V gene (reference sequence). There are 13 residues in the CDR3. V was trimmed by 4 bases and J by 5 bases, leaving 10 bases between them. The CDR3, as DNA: TGTGCCAGCAGCCCCCCCGAGAACAATGAGCAGTTCTTC. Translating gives CASSPPENNEQFF. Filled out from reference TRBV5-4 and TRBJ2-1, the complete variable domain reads ETGVTQSPTHLIKTRGQQVTLRCSSQSGHNTVSWYQQALGQGPQFIFQYYREEENGRGNFPPRFSGLQFPNYSSELNVNALELDDSALYLCASSPPENNEQFFGPGTRLTVL.

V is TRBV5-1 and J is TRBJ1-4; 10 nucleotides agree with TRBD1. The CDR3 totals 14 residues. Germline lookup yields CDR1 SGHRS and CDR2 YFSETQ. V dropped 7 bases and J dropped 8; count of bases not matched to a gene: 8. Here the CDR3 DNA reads TGCGCCAGCGCGGCCGGGACAGGGGAGGAAAAACTGTTTTTT. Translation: CASAAGTGEEKLFF.

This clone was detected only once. The CDR3 DNA is TGTGCCAGCAGCCCCCCGGGACAGGCAGTTGATACGCAGTATTTT. This gives the protein CASSPPGQAVDTQYF. The chain employs TRBV9 and TRBJ2-3; 8 bases fit TRBD1. The CDR3 sequence is 15 residues long. Germline V gives CDR1 SGDLS, CDR2 YYNGEE. J gave up 6 bases and V 4 bases, and 10 bases lay outside the gene matches.

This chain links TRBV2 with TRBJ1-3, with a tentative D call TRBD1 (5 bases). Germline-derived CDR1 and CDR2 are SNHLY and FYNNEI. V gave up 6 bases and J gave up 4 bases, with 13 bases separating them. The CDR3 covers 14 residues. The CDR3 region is CASRAQGKGNTIYF. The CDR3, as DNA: TGTGCCAGCAGGGCGCAGGGAAAAGGAAACACCATATATTTT.

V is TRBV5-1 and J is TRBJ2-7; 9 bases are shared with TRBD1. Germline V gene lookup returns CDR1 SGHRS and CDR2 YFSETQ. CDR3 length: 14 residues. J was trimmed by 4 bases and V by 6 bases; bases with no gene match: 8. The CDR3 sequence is CASKAGTGMYEQYF. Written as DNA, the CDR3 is TGCGCCAGCAAAGCCGGGACAGGGATGTACGAGCAGTACTTC.

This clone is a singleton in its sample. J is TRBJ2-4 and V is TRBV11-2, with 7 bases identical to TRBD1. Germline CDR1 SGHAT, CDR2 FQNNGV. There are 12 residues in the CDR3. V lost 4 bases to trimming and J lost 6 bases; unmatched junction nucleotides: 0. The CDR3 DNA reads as TGTGCCAGCAGCTGGGACAGAAACATTCAGTACTTC. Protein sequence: CASSWDRNIQYF. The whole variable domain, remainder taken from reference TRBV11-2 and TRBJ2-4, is EAGVAQSPRYKIIEKRQSVAFWCNPISGHATLYWYQQILGQGPKLLIQFQNNGVVDDSQLPKDRFSAERLKGVDSTLKIQPAKLEDSAVYLCASSWDRNIQYFGAGTRLSVL.

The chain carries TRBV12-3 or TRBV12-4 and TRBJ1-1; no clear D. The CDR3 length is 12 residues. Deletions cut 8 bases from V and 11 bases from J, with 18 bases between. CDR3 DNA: TGTGCCAGCGGATTCACACGACAAGCCGCTTTCTTT. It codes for CASGFTRQAAFF.

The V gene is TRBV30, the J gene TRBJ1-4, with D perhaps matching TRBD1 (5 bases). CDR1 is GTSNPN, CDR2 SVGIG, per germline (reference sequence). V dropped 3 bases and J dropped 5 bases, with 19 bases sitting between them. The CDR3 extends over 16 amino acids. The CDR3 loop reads CAWSKGLQALNEKLFF. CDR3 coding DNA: TGTGCCTGGAGCAAAGGGCTACAGGCCTTAAATGAAAAACTGTTTTTT. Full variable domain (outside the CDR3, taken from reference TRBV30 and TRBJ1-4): SQTIHQWPATLVQPVGSPLSLECTVEGTSNPNLYWYRQAAGRGLQLLFYSVGIGQISSEVPQNLSASRPQDRQFILSSKKLLLSDSGFYLCAWSKGLQALNEKLFFGSGTQLSVL.